This T cell receptor (beta chain) was sequenced in a study of CD8 T cells in Susac syndrome. TCR beta was sequenced from blood CD8+ and CD4+ T cells. TEMRA cells were enriched by FACS, while CD8+ and CD4+ T cells were obtained through a negative isolation that was performed magnetically. Reverse transcription of about 0.5 to 1 ug RNA used random hexamers. The CDR3 of TCR beta was amplified by immunoSEQ multiplex PCR across 54 Vbeta and 13 Jbeta. TCRdb re-derived calls from the immunoSEQ multiplex PCR reads in MiXCR, one entry per CDR3 protein. In the table there are 100,000 to 150,000 distinct CDR3 sequences, over 85% of which are singletons. Trimming pared 4 bases from V and 0 bases from J, leaving 10 bases between. Germline V gene data show CDR1 as SEHNR and CDR2 as FQNEAQ (reference sequence). The CDR3 loop spans 14 amino acids.

Sequenced material: CD8+ T cells from PBMCs. The clonotype was recovered from a human donor with Susac syndrome. This rearrangement joins TRBV7-9 to TRBJ2-7; D remains unclear. Here the CDR3 reads CASSSRSPSYEQYF. The CDR3 nucleotides read TGTGCCAGCAGCTCTCGGTCCCCCTCCTACGAGCAGTACTTC.